Below are 22 T cell receptor beta chains sequenced from a single sample in a study of sequential checkpoint blockade in melanoma. Treatment reported: randomized to nivolumab then ipilimumab (arm A) or the reverse (arm B). Sequencing used immunoSEQ multiplex PCR; TCRdb keeps in-frame clones, though not all of them. Of 15,000 to 20,000 clones detected, around 74% appear once; the ten largest clones hold around 32%. The sequencing used CD8+ T cells sorted from blood (inferred from file names), collected from a patient given nivolumab and ipilimumab in sequence. All receptors derive from a human donor with melanoma.

This chain connects TRBV27 to TRBJ2-7, with D perhaps TRBD1 (6 bases). Trimming stripped 7 bases from V and 2 bases from J, with 12 bases between. The CDR3 spans 13 residues. Germline V CDR1 and CDR2: MNHEY, SMNVEV (reference sequence). The CDR3 region is CASTAGAAYEQYF. In DNA, the CDR3 is TGTGCCAGCACAGCAGGGGCGGCCTACGAGCAGTACTTC.

A note on this clone: In the same sample, other DNA sequences code for this CDR3. The rearrangement uses TRBV6-1 and TRBJ1-1; the D gene is possibly TRBD1 (5 bases). Germline CDR1 MNHNS, CDR2 SASEGT. With 0 bases removed from V and 2 bases from J, the gap between germline ends came to 7 bases. There are 14 residues in the CDR3. In nucleotides, the CDR3 is TGTGCCAGCAGTGAAGCGGGGGGAAACACTGAAGCTTTCTTT. Protein product: CASSEAGGNTEAFF.

V usage is TRBV7-9 and J usage is TRBJ2-5, with D maybe TRBD1 (6 bases). Germline V CDR1 and CDR2: SEHNR, FQNEAQ (reference sequence). V was clipped by 6 bases and J by 1 base, with 18 bases between them. The CDR3 has 16 amino acids. The CDR3 DNA reads TGTGCCAGCAGGTCACCCTCCAGGGGTCTCCAAGAGACCCAGTACTTC. It specifies CASRSPSRGLQETQYF.

V usage is TRBV27 and J usage is TRBJ2-7; TRBD2 aligns across 11 bases. V was clipped by 7 bases and J by 2 bases; unmatched bases: 4. Looked up from germline, CDR1 is MNHEY and CDR2 is SMNVEV (reference sequence). CDR3 length: 14 amino acids. In DNA, the CDR3 is TGTGCCAGCAAGGTAGCGGGAGGGACCTACGAGCAGTACTTC. It codes for CASKVAGGTYEQYF.

The chain couples TRBV25-1 to TRBJ2-5, with D tentatively TRBD2 (6 bases). CDR1 and CDR2 from the germline V gene are MGHDK and SYGVNS. CDR3 length: 15 amino acids. V lost 2 bases, J lost 3 bases, and 13 bases lay in between. The CDR3 spells CASSEGGTTEETQYF. CDR3 sequence (DNA): TGTGCCAGCAGTGAAGGAGGGACGACCGAAGAGACCCAGTACTTC.

The rearrangement links TRBV4-1 to TRBJ2-7; D gene uncertain. Germline V CDR1 and CDR2: MGHRA, YSYEKL. The CDR3 sequence is 14 residues long. V dropped 0 bases and J dropped 4 bases, with 10 bases sitting between them. The chain's CDR3 is CASSQEELVYEQYF. The CDR3 coding sequence is TGCGCCAGCAGCCAAGAAGAGCTAGTGTACGAGCAGTACTTC.

This clone was seen a handful of times. The chain uses TRBV27 and TRBJ1-4, with D perhaps matching TRBD1 (5 bases). CDR1 is MNHEY, CDR2 SMNVEV, per germline (reference sequence). The CDR3 covers 13 residues. V dropped 5 bases and J dropped 8 bases, with 12 bases sitting between them. The CDR3 sequence is CASSLAGREKLFF. The CDR3 bases are TGTGCCAGCAGTCTGGCAGGGCGGGAAAAACTGTTTTTT.

The gene calls are TRBV4-3 and TRBJ2-5; 9 nucleotides align to TRBD2. The CDR3 extends over 15 amino acids. CDR1 and CDR2 from the germline V gene are LGHNA and YSLEER. The J segment lost 5 bases and the V segment lost 2 bases, leaving 6 bases of the junction unmatched. The CDR3 spells CASSQFSGSSETQYF. The DNA of the CDR3 is TGCGCCAGCAGCCAATTTAGCGGGAGTTCGGAGACCCAGTACTTC.

This clone came up once. The chain is built from TRBV15 and TRBJ2-7; 9 nucleotides align to TRBD1. The CDR3 runs 15 residues. J gave up 1 base and V 4 bases, and 5 bases lay outside the gene matches. Looked up from germline, CDR1 is LNHNV and CDR2 is YYDKDF (reference sequence). The CDR3 bases are TGTGCCACCAGCACGGACAGGGGTGGATCCTACGAGCAGTACTTC. This sequence encodes CATSTDRGGSYEQYF. The full variable domain, in which reference TRBV15 and TRBJ2-7 provide the parts outside the CDR3, is DAMVIQNPRYQVTQFGKPVTLSCSQTLNHNVMYWYQQKSSQAPKLLFHYYDKDFNNEADTPDNFQSRRPNTSFCFLDIRSPGLGDTAMYLCATSTDRGGSYEQYFGPGTRLTVT.

The genes are TRBV28 and TRBJ2-5; TRBD1 matches 9 bases. Germline V CDR1 and CDR2: MDHEN, SYDVKM. The CDR3 consists of 12 residues. V lost 7 bases to trimming and J lost 7 bases; unmatched junction nucleotides: 4. This CDR3 is CASNPQGATQYF. The DNA for the CDR3 is TGTGCCAGCAATCCACAGGGGGCGACCCAGTACTTC.

This chain uses TRBV27 with TRBJ2-5, with D perhaps TRBD2 (5 bases). The J call may be wrong; the DNA end is better matched by TRBJ2-7. Germline V lookup: CDR1 MNHEY, CDR2 SMNVEV (reference sequence). The CDR3 consists of 14 residues. As DNA, the CDR3 is TGTGCCAGCAGTTACAGCGGTGCCTCCTACGAGCAGTACTTC. Translated, it gives CASSYSGASYEQYF.

This clone was detected once. The gene calls are TRBV6-1 and TRBJ1-1; TRBD1 might be the D (5 bases). CDR3 length equals 13 residues. The V end was cut by 11 bases, the J end by 4 bases, with 17 bases between. Germline CDR1 MNHNS, CDR2 SASEGT. The CDR3, as DNA: TGTGCCGTCACGTACCGGGGGAGCACTGAAGCTTTCTTT. Protein product: CAVTYRGSTEAFF.

This chain uses TRBV6-1 with TRBJ2-7, with TRBD1 identical over 8 bases. The CDR3 spans 14 residues. The germline gives CDR1 MNHNS, CDR2 SASEGT. The J segment lost 4 bases and the V segment lost 4 bases, leaving 6 bases of the junction unmatched. This CDR3 is CASSGFGQGYEQYF. The CDR3 region has the DNA TGTGCCAGCAGTGGGTTCGGACAGGGTTACGAGCAGTACTTC.

V and J are TRBV6-1 and TRBJ1-5; possible D gene TRBD1, 6 bases. Per germline, CDR1 MNHNS and CDR2 SASEGT. The CDR3 loop spans 16 amino acids. Trimming removed 1 base at V and 7 bases at J, with 17 bases between. Here the CDR3 reads CASSEGGGGGRQPQHF. DNA of the CDR3: TGTGCCAGCAGTGAAGGGGGAGGGGGGGGCCGGCAGCCCCAGCATTTT.

V usage is TRBV27 and J usage is TRBJ2-2, with D unresolved. Germline V lookup: CDR1 MNHEY, CDR2 SMNVEV (reference sequence). CDR3 length: 17 amino acids. V lost 2 bases, J lost 5 bases, and 18 bases lay in between. This CDR3 reads CASSLIGPTPWTGELFF. The CDR3 DNA reads as TGTGCCAGCAGTTTAATTGGGCCTACCCCATGGACCGGGGAGCTGTTTTTT.

The chain has TRBV29-1 and TRBJ2-7; D is unresolved. The CDR3 is 12 amino acids. With 3 bases removed from V and 4 bases from J, the gap between germline ends came to 10 bases. CDR1 SQVTM and CDR2 ANQGSEA come from the germline V gene. CDR3 in DNA: TGCAGCGTTGAGGGCCAGGCATACGAGCAGTACTTC. It codes for CSVEGQAYEQYF.

The chain combines TRBV4-3 with TRBJ2-5; perhaps TRBD1 as D (6 bases). The CDR3 has 16 residues. The germline V gene has CDR1 LGHNA and CDR2 YSLEER. Trimming took 0 bases from V and 1 from J, leaving 12 bases between them. The CDR3 loop reads CASSQEGQGSQETQYF. The CDR3 DNA is TGCGCCAGCAGCCAAGAAGGTCAGGGGTCCCAAGAGACCCAGTACTTC.

The chain recombines TRBV19 with TRBJ2-1, with 13 nucleotides matching TRBD2. Germline V gene lookup returns CDR1 LNHDA and CDR2 SQIVND (reference sequence). V was pared by 8 bases and J by 8 bases, with 9 bases of the junction left unmatched. This CDR3 region has 15 residues. CDR3: CASQWTSGSVHEQFF. The CDR3 DNA is TGTGCCAGTCAGTGGACTAGCGGGAGTGTCCATGAGCAGTTCTTC.

The chain couples TRBV7-2 to TRBJ2-7, with D possibly TRBD1 on 6 matching bases. This CDR3 is built from 14 residues. Trimming took off 4 bases at V and 1 base at J, with 11 bases between the two ends. Germline V gene lookup returns CDR1 SGHTA and CDR2 FQGNSA. The CDR3 region is CASSYREASYEQYF. The CDR3 nucleotides are TGTGCCAGCAGCTACAGGGAAGCTTCCTACGAGCAGTACTTC.

The CDR3, as DNA: TGTGCCAGCAGCCTCCCCCAGGGGGACACTGAAGCTTTCTTT. It is translated as CASSLPQGDTEAFF. The gene calls are TRBV7-9 and TRBJ1-1; TRBD1 matches at 7 bases. The CDR3 extends over 14 amino acids. V shed 5 bases and J 3 bases; nucleotides not matched to a gene: 6. CDR1 is SEHNR and CDR2 is FQNEAQ in the germline V gene (reference sequence).

This chain joins TRBV29-1 and TRBJ2-7, with TRBD1 matching over 7 bases. This CDR3 is built from 13 residues. The germline V gene encodes CDR1 SQVTM and CDR2 ANQGSEA. With 6 bases clipped from V and 3 bases from J, the junction kept 8 bases outside the gene matches. In nucleotides, the CDR3 is TGCAGCGTCGTACAGGGGAGCGACTACGAGCAGTACTTC. Protein: CSVVQGSDYEQYF.

The chain links TRBV25-1 to TRBJ2-2; TRBD2 is a possible D gene (5 bases). From germline, CDR1 is MGHDK and CDR2 SYGVNS. V lost 4 bases to trimming and J lost 5 bases, with 11 bases between them. CDR3 length: 14 amino acids. CDR3 DNA sequence: TGTGCCAGCAGTGGTCTAGCTGATACCGGGGAGCTGTTTTTT. As protein: CASSGLADTGELFF.